Below, 20 T cell receptor beta chains from the same sample are listed, as sequenced in a study of OX40 agonist ivuxolimab in advanced cancers. Clones were sequenced by immunoSEQ multiplex PCR, and TCRdb holds only the in-frame ones, with some missing. The sample comprises some 49,000 clones, about 85% of which are singletons, and 20% rests with the top ten. This specimen consisted of CD4+ or CD8+ T cells sorted from blood, obtained in a trial of the OX40 agonist ivuxolimab. The source is an adult with an advanced solid tumor such as melanoma, head and neck, liver or kidney cancer.

This clone was observed a single time. The V and J genes are TRBV5-4 and TRBJ2-7; TRBD1 agrees at 9 bases. The trim removed 4 bases at V and 9 bases at J, leaving 26 bases unmatched. This CDR3 has 19 residues. CDR1 is SGHNT and CDR2 is YYREEE in the germline V gene (reference sequence). The CDR3: CASSKVGMKGGTGPIAQYV. The CDR3 nucleotides are TGTGCCAGCAGCAAGGTTGGAATGAAAGGCGGGACAGGGCCTATAGCGCAGTACGTC.

The chain combines TRBV7-2 with TRBJ2-3; D remains unclear. V was clipped by 5 bases and J by 7 bases, with 7 bases between them. This CDR3 has 11 residues. Germline CDR1 SGHTA, CDR2 FQGNSA. This CDR3 is CASSPGNTQYF. The CDR3 DNA follows: TGTGCCAGCAGCCCCGGAAATACGCAGTATTTT.

The chain has TRBV9 and TRBJ1-1; D unresolved. The V and J ends lost 6 bases and 0 bases respectively, with 15 bases between them. Germline CDR1 and CDR2: SGDLS and YYNGEE. The CDR3 spans 15 residues. CDR3 coding DNA: TGTGCCAGCACCCCCAGGCAGGCAATGAACACTGAAGCTTTCTTT. Amino acids: CASTPRQAMNTEAFF. The complete variable domain, with remaining parts taken from reference TRBV9 and TRBJ1-1, reads DSGVTQTPKHLITATGQRVTLRCSPRSGDLSVYWYQQSLDQGLQFLIQYYNGEERAKGNILERFSAQQFPDLHSELNLSSLELGDSALYFCASTPRQAMNTEAFFGQGTRLTVV.

The gene calls are TRBV27 and TRBJ2-7; the D gene is possibly TRBD1 (6 bases). V was clipped by 5 bases and J by 0 bases, with 14 bases between them. The CDR3 has 15 amino acids. Per germline, CDR1 MNHEY and CDR2 SMNVEV (reference sequence). The CDR3 DNA reads as TGTGCCAGCAGTCAACAGGGAAGGAGCTCCTACGAGCAGTACTTC. This codes for CASSQQGRSSYEQYF.

The V gene is TRBV6-1, the J gene TRBJ2-2; D is unresolved. In germline, CDR1 is MNHNS, CDR2 SASEGT. V was trimmed by 7 bases and J by 3 bases, leaving 6 bases between them. CDR3 length: 12 amino acids. The CDR3 DNA reads TGTGCCAGCAAGAGAGACACCGGGGAGCTGTTTTTT. Translating gives CASKRDTGELFF.

This chain connects TRBV19 to TRBJ1-2, with D possibly matching TRBD1 (5 bases). This CDR3 region has 11 residues. Trimming took 11 bases from V and 5 from J, leaving 12 bases between them. Germline loops: CDR1 LNHDA, CDR2 SQIVND (reference sequence). CDR3 DNA sequence: TGTGCCGTCTCGGGGGGGTATGGCTACACCTTC. This codes for CAVSGGYGYTF. The full variable domain, in which reference TRBV19 and TRBJ1-2 provide the parts outside the CDR3, is DGGITQSPKYLFRKEGQNVTLSCEQNLNHDAMYWYRQDPGQGLRLIYYSQIVNDFQKGDIAEGYSVSREKKESFPLTVTSAQKNPTAFYLCAVSGGYGYTFGSGTRLTVV.

Comment on this clone: A far larger clone is just one base off, so this is likely a read error. The V and J genes are TRBV10-2 and TRBJ2-1; D is unresolved. Germline CDR1 WSHSY, CDR2 SAAADI. The CDR3 has 14 amino acids. CDR3 nucleotide sequence: TGCGCCAGCAGCTCTCTGGGCTCCAACAATGAGCAGTTCTTC. Translated: CASSSLGSNNEQFF.

V usage is TRBV7-9 and J usage is TRBJ1-1, with D unclear. The CDR3 has 13 amino acids. The germline CDR1 and CDR2 sequences are SEHNR and FQNEAQ (reference sequence). With 1 base removed from V and 1 base from J, the gap between germline ends came to 4 bases. The CDR3 spells CASSLEGNTEAFF. The DNA for the CDR3 is TGTGCCAGCAGCTTAGAAGGGAACACTGAAGCTTTCTTT.

This clone is a singleton in its sample. The CDR3 nucleotides read TGTGCCAGCAGCTTAAATTCTCGGTCTAGCGGGGTATTAGATACGCAGTATTTT. Protein: CASSLNSRSSGVLDTQYF. The genes are TRBV7-3 and TRBJ2-3; 9 positions match TRBD2. The CDR3 consists of 18 residues. CDR1 and CDR2 (germline): SGHTA, FQGTGA. The V gene end was trimmed by 1 base and the J gene end by 5 bases; junction bases not matched to a gene: 13.

J is TRBJ1-1 and V is TRBV29-1; TRBD1 might be the D (6 bases). V lost 5 bases, J lost 0 bases, and 7 bases lay in between. Germline V lookup: CDR1 SQVTM, CDR2 ANQGSEA. This CDR3 is built from 12 residues. CDR3 coding DNA: TGCAGCGTTACAGGGTTGAACACTGAAGCTTTCTTT. This sequence encodes CSVTGLNTEAFF.

This chain links TRBV28 with TRBJ1-2; 10 positions match TRBD1. Germline V lookup: CDR1 MDHEN, CDR2 SYDVKM. The CDR3 has 13 residues. Trimming removed 6 bases from V and 11 bases from J; junction bases left unmatched: 9. CDR3 amino acids: CASSPRQGASYTF. The CDR3 DNA reads TGTGCCAGCAGCCCCCGACAGGGGGCGAGTTACACCTTC.

The chain joins TRBV5-6 to TRBJ2-5, with D perhaps matching TRBD1 (5 bases). Germline V gene sequence: CDR1 SGHDT, CDR2 YYEEEE. Deletions cut 5 bases from V and 0 bases from J, with 14 bases between. The CDR3 length is 15 residues. The CDR3 protein is CASSLGQQNQETQYF. The CDR3 region has the DNA TGTGCCAGCAGTTTAGGACAACAAAACCAAGAGACCCAGTACTTC.

The rearrangement joins TRBV2 to TRBJ2-4, with TRBD1 identical over 9 bases. Trimming cost V 7 bases and J 7 bases; bases outside gene matches: 8. Per the germline V gene, CDR1 is SNHLY and CDR2 is FYNNEI. This CDR3 comprises 14 residues. The CDR3 coding sequence is TGTGCCAGCACCACGACAGGGGGAGGGAACATTCAGTACTTC. The encoded protein is CASTTTGGGNIQYF.

The chain uses TRBV11-2 and TRBJ1-1; no clear D gene. Germline CDR1 and CDR2: SGHAT and FQNNGV. This CDR3 comprises 15 residues. Trimming shortened V by 1 base and J by 1 base, and 10 bases separated the two germline ends. Here the CDR3 reads CASSLGAWGNTEAFF. CDR3 bases: TGTGCCAGCAGCTTAGGGGCCTGGGGGAACACTGAAGCTTTCTTT.

This clone was observed a single time. The chain uses TRBV19 and TRBJ2-1; TRBD1 or TRBD2 may be the D gene (5 bases each). CDR1 LNHDA and CDR2 SQIVND come from the germline V gene (reference sequence). The CDR3 covers 13 residues. Trimming took 6 bases from V and 4 from J, leaving 10 bases between them. This CDR3 is CASSPGTYNEQFF. CDR3 DNA: TGTGCCAGTAGCCCCGGGACGTACAATGAGCAGTTCTTC.

V and J are TRBV2 and TRBJ2-7, with 13 bases that match TRBD2. The CDR3 has 16 residues. Germline V gives CDR1 SNHLY, CDR2 FYNNEI. Germline trimming cut 4 bases from V and 5 bases from J; bases unmatched to any gene: 8. The CDR3 region is CASSGDQTSGGHEQYF. DNA of the CDR3: TGTGCCAGCAGTGGGGACCAGACTAGCGGGGGGCACGAGCAGTACTTC.

This chain links TRBV10-3 with TRBJ2-7; D possibly corresponds to TRBD1 (5 bases). Trimming shortened V by 0 bases and J by 6 bases, and 15 bases separated the two germline ends. Germline V gives CDR1 ENHRY, CDR2 SYGVKD. There are 15 residues in the CDR3. The CDR3 spells CAISESVQGSAEQYF. The CDR3 DNA reads as TGTGCCATCAGTGAGTCGGTTCAGGGTTCCGCCGAGCAGTACTTC.

This sequence joins TRBV6-4 and TRBJ1-2; a possible D gene is TRBD1 (5 bases). The V end lost 7 bases, the J end lost 5 bases, and 17 bases lay between the germline ends. The germline V gene has CDR1 MRHNA and CDR2 SNTAGT. This CDR3 has 14 residues. The CDR3: CASTSGRGYYGYTF. DNA of the CDR3: TGTGCCAGCACCTCGGGGAGGGGCTATTATGGCTACACCTTC.

This chain uses TRBV4-1 with TRBJ2-7; no firm D call. With 1 base removed from V and 4 bases from J, the gap between germline ends came to 14 bases. Germline CDR1 reads MGHRA; CDR2 reads YSYEKL. The CDR3 spans 15 residues. The CDR3 DNA is TGCGCCAGCAGCCAAGTTTATGGAGTGGGTTACGAGCAGTACGTC. This encodes CASSQVYGVGYEQYV.

The sample holds one count of this clone. This chain connects TRBV29-1 to TRBJ1-3, with 8 bases matching TRBD1. In germline, CDR1 is SQVTM, CDR2 ANQGSEA. CDR3 size: 15 residues. V lost 6 bases and J lost 2; bases outside the gene matches: 9. CDR3 coding DNA: TGCAGCGTCCGGACAGGGACTGAGCCTGGAAACACCATATATTTT. Translated: CSVRTGTEPGNTIYF.